In this sample, the clone carrying this TCR beta chain turned up a few times. Its antigen is currently unknown. The junction differs from germline at one of its ends, possibly a read error. This sample is drawn from a study of T-cell memory formation after mild COVID-19. Turning to the study itself: Clustering of TCRs was largely donor specific. Study-level results: What remained unconfirmed was the SARS-CoV-2 specificity of second-wave clones peaking on day 37. Most CD4+ clones that shrank were in CM and EM, while CD8+ ones turned up in EMRA. Researchers found some responding clones in pre-infection memory, a sign that cross-reactive memory joined.

CDR1 and CDR2 from the germline V gene are SEHNR and FQNEAQ (reference sequence). This CDR3 spans 15 amino acids. TCRdb redid the calling of the 5' RACE reads with MiXCR, one entry per CDR3 protein. The sample lists about half a million distinct CDR3 sequences; over 15% were seen once. The receptor was derived from an adult woman who had mild COVID-19 (a few samples of this study predate the infection). Cell type and time point are not known. The sample taken for sequencing was PBMCs or a T cell subset sorted from them (not recorded which). The chain is built from TRBV7-9 and TRBJ1-5; 7 nucleotides agree with TRBD1. As DNA, the CDR3 is TGTGCCAGCAGCTCCACCGACAGGGAAGATCAGCCCCAGCAATTT. Its protein is CASSSTDREDQPQQF.